These 3 T cell receptor beta chains came from one sample sequenced in a study of T cells after yellow fever vaccination. Via MiXCR, TCRdb re-called the 5' RACE reads, giving one row per CDR3 protein. The table includes around 310,000 distinct CDR3 sequences, 4% detected once. Specimen: PBMCs, collected 5 days after the yellow fever booster vaccination. Every receptor here comes from a young man who received the YFV17D yellow fever vaccine.

This clonotype was counted between two and nine times. This chain uses TRBV12-3 or TRBV12-4 with TRBJ2-1; possible D gene TRBD2, 6 bases. Trimming left V 1 base short and J 7 bases short, with 14 bases between. CDR3 size: 15 residues. CDR3 coding DNA: TGTGCCAGCAGTTTAGTGGGACTCCCCTGGAATGAGCAGTTCTTC. Protein sequence: CASSLVGLPWNEQFF.

This clonotype has at least ten counts. The chain joins TRBV7-9 to TRBJ2-3, with D uncertain. Germline CDR1 is SEHNR and CDR2 is FQNEAQ (reference sequence). The CDR3 length is 12 residues. Trimming removed 7 bases at V and 14 bases at J, with 19 bases between. DNA of the CDR3: TGTGCCAGCACCGCGTCCTCGGGTTCTGCGTATTTT. Translated, it gives CASTASSGSAYF. The entire variable domain, with the rest obtained from reference TRBV7-9 and TRBJ2-3, is as follows: DTGVSQNPRHKITKRGQNVTFRCDPISEHNRLYWYRQTLGQGPEFLTYFQNEAQLEKSRLLSDRFSAERPKGSFSTLEIQRTEQGDSAMYLCASTASSGSAYFGPGTRLTVL.

The chain uses TRBV20-1 and TRBJ2-5; TRBD2 agrees at 8 bases. The germline V gene encodes CDR1 DFQATT and CDR2 SNEGSKA (reference sequence). The CDR3 runs 14 residues. The trim removed 1 base at V and 6 bases at J, leaving 7 bases unmatched. The CDR3 DNA follows: TGCAGTGCTAGAGTGCGGACTAGCTTACAGACCCAGTACTTC. Its translation: CSARVRTSLQTQYF.